A selection of T cell receptor beta chains follows, all from one sample in a study of blood T cells in healthy people across ages. TCRdb itself ran the 5' RACE reads through MiXCR, one entry per CDR3 protein. Of 600,000 to 800,000 distinct CDR3 sequences in the sample, more than 45% were seen once. The sample comprised blood. The source is a woman of 80 years or more in good health. Both conserved end residues are part of each CDR3. D genes are given only for firm matches. The listing skips clone size in some rows; elsewhere it reads once, few, many or a size class.

>14|NA|TRBJ2-2|TRBV20-1|NA
TGCAGTGCCGCGGGACATTCGAACACCGGGGAGCTGTTTTTT
CSAAGHSNTGELFF
>13|NA|TRBJ2-7|TRBV29-1|NA
TGCAGCGTTGTCGTTAACGGAGGGGACGAGCAGTACTTC
CSVVVNGGDEQYF
>17|few|TRBJ2-1|TRBV5-1|NA
TGCGCCAGCAGCTCCGCCTCAAGGGGACCAGTTTACAATGAGCAGTTCTTC
CASSSASRGPVYNEQFF
>13|NA|TRBJ2-2|TRBV29-1|NA
TGCAGCGTTGTCAGGGGGAACACCGGGGAGCTGTTTTTT
CSVVRGNTGELFF
>15|NA|TRBJ1-5|TRBV20-1|NA
TGCAGTGCCTTACCCCTGGGACCTTTGAATCAGCCCCAGCATTTT
CSALPLGPLNQPQHF
>14|NA|TRBJ1-5|TRBV27|NA
TGTGCCAGCAGTTTCAGGGGCGTAGGTCAGCCCCAGCATTTT
CASSFRGVGQPQHF
>13|many|TRBJ1-2|TRBV20-1|TRBD1
TGCAGTGCTAGAGAACAGGGGCAGTATGGCTACACCTTC
CSAREQGQYGYTF
>14|few|TRBJ2-7|TRBV4-1|NA
TGCGCCAGCAGCCAATCCGGGACCGCGAGTGAGCAGTACTTC
CASSQSGTASEQYF
>18|NA|TRBJ2-3|TRBV11-2|TRBD2
TGTGCCAGCAGCTTAGCGGTTCGGGTAGCGGGATCGGCAGATACGCAGTATTTT
CASSLAVRVAGSADTQYF
>14|many|TRBJ2-1|TRBV12-3/TRBV12-4|TRBD2
TGTGCCAGCAGCAAACACGGGACTATCAATGAGCAGTTCTTC
CASSKHGTINEQFF